The 10 T cell receptor beta chains given below trace back to one sample, sequenced in a study of T-cell reconstitution after alpha-beta-depleted transplantation in children. For TCRbeta, the library was prepared with unique molecular identifiers. A single record per CDR3 protein comes from TCRdb applying MiXCR to the PCR reads. The sample has hundreds of thousands of distinct CDR3 sequences, about an eighth seen once. The specimen comprised PBMCs, mostly from graft donor cells, sampled 360 days after TCRalphabeta/CD19-depleted stem cell transplant. Source of these receptors: a male patient younger than 18 who had a stem cell transplant for acute myeloid leukemia, so the T cells may come from the graft donor.

This clonotype was seen only a few times. The chain carries TRBV20-1 and TRBJ2-1, with no clear D. Germline V CDR1 and CDR2: DFQATT, SNEGSKA (reference sequence). This CDR3 has 13 amino acids. Trimming removed 1 base at V and 4 bases at J, with 8 bases between. The CDR3 region has the DNA TGCAGTGCTAGAGGGGCCAGGTACAATGAGCAGTTCTTC. Translated, it gives CSARGARYNEQFF.

The chain couples TRBV18 to TRBJ1-2; the D gene is possibly TRBD1 (5 bases). Germline values: CDR1 KGHSH, CDR2 LQKENI. V lost 0 bases, J lost 8 bases, and 13 bases lay in between. This CDR3 spans 14 amino acids. CDR3 sequence reads: CASSPPSQGGGYTF. DNA of the CDR3: TGTGCCAGCTCACCACCATCCCAGGGCGGCGGCTACACCTTC.

This chain joins TRBV28 and TRBJ2-6; D gene ambiguous. The germline V gene has CDR1 MDHEN and CDR2 SYDVKM. There are 16 residues in the CDR3. Trimming pared 1 base from V and 0 bases from J, leaving 7 bases between. The CDR3 DNA is TGTGCCAGCAGTTTATACGGCAGCTCTGGGGCCAACGTCCTGACTTTC. Residues: CASSLYGSSGANVLTF.

In its sample, this clonotype was seen a few times. The V and J genes are TRBV12-3 or TRBV12-4 and TRBJ2-1; the match to TRBD2 covers 10 bases. This CDR3 contains 16 residues. Losses at the gene ends were 0 bases for V and 5 bases for J; bases not matched to a gene: 4. The CDR3 here is CASSLAVTSGDNEQFF. The CDR3 DNA reads as TGTGCCAGCAGTTTAGCGGTTACTAGCGGGGACAATGAGCAGTTCTTC.

The chain is built from TRBV25-1 and TRBJ2-5; a weak D match, TRBD2 (6 bases). V was cut by 5 bases and J by 4 bases, with 17 bases left in between. CDR3 length: 15 amino acids. Germline lookup yields CDR1 MGHDK and CDR2 SYGVNS. CDR3 in DNA: TGTGCCAGCAGTAGGAGGGAAGGTGTCCGAGAGACCCAGTACTTC. It encodes CASSRREGVRETQYF.

This clonotype was counted between two and nine times. V is TRBV11-1 and J is TRBJ2-1; D gene unclear. The CDR3 loop spans 18 amino acids. Between the trimmed V and J ends, which lost 1 base and 0 bases, there was a span of 16 bases. Germline assignment: CDR1 SGHAT and CDR2 FQDESV (reference sequence). The CDR3 protein is CASSLDSIGPFSYNEQFF. The CDR3 DNA reads as TGTGCCAGCAGCTTAGATTCGATCGGTCCGTTCTCCTACAATGAGCAGTTCTTC.

The rearrangement links TRBV28 to TRBJ1-1, with D maybe TRBD1 (5 bases). Germline CDR1 and CDR2: MDHEN and SYDVKM. V shed 4 bases and J shed 0 bases, with 12 bases lying between them. This CDR3 is built from 15 residues. The CDR3 loop is CASSWGGVVNTEAFF. DNA of the CDR3: TGTGCCAGCAGTTGGGGGGGAGTAGTGAACACTGAAGCTTTCTTT.

The CDR3 sequence is CASSPWREGPYNEQFF. CDR3 nucleotide sequence: TGTGCCAGCAGCCCTTGGCGGGAGGGCCCGTACAATGAGCAGTTCTTC. The chain uses TRBV7-9 and TRBJ2-1; 9 nucleotides align to TRBD2. This CDR3 has 16 residues. In germline, CDR1 is SEHNR, CDR2 FQNEAQ (reference sequence). V lost 5 bases to trimming and J lost 4 bases; unmatched junction nucleotides: 9. The whole variable domain, filled in from reference TRBV7-9 and TRBJ2-1, reads DTGVSQNPRHKITKRGQNVTFRCDPISEHNRLYWYRQTLGQGPEFLTYFQNEAQLEKSRLLSDRFSAERPKGSFSTLEIQRTEQGDSAMYLCASSPWREGPYNEQFFGPGTRLTVL.

The genes are TRBV15 and TRBJ2-2, with TRBD1 identical over 9 bases. V lost 6 bases, J lost 5 bases, and 10 bases stayed unmatched. Germline V gene sequence: CDR1 LNHNV, CDR2 YYDKDF (reference sequence). This CDR3 spans 16 amino acids. For the CDR3, the DNA is TGTGCCACCAGGTCCTTAGGGGACAGGGTTACCGGGGAGCTGTTTTTT. This sequence encodes CATRSLGDRVTGELFF. The full variable domain, with the rest looked up from reference TRBV15 and TRBJ2-2, is DAMVIQNPRYQVTQFGKPVTLSCSQTLNHNVMYWYQQKSSQAPKLLFHYYDKDFNNEADTPDNFQSRRPNTSFCFLDIRSPGLGDTAMYLCATRSLGDRVTGELFFGEGSRLTVL.

The sample holds a few counts of this clonotype. The chain's CDR3 is CASSPKTADTQYF. The CDR3 nucleotides are TGTGCCAGCAGTCCTAAGACGGCAGATACGCAGTATTTT. This chain links TRBV12-3 or TRBV12-4 with TRBJ2-3; D is uncertain. This CDR3 is 13 amino acids long. Trimming left V 5 bases short and J 4 bases short, with 10 bases between.